The 32 T cell receptor beta chains below come from one sample, sequenced in a study of blood T cells in healthy people across ages. A J-beta primer mix and a sample-barcoded 5' primer were used in a second PCR of roughly 7 to 12 cycles. Via MiXCR, TCRdb re-called the 5' RACE reads, giving one row per CDR3 protein. This table holds 600,000 or so distinct CDR3 sequences, roughly 21% found once. The sample taken for sequencing was blood. These receptors all come from a man between 65 and 85 years old in good health.

This chain joins TRBV20-1 and TRBJ2-5; 7 bases align to TRBD2. The DNA end favors TRBJ2-7, so the J call may be wrong. The CDR3 totals 12 residues. The germline V gene has CDR1 DFQATT and CDR2 SNEGSKA (reference sequence). The CDR3 DNA sequence: TGCAGTGCAGCCCGTACTAGCGTCGAGCAGTACTTC. Its translation is CSAARTSVEQYF.

The chain uses TRBV20-1 and TRBJ2-5, with D possibly TRBD2 on 6 matching bases. The CDR3 is 14 residues long. Germline-derived CDR1 and CDR2 are DFQATT and SNEGSKA (reference sequence). The germline V and J ends were trimmed by 0 bases and 6 bases, with 14 bases remaining between them. CDR3: CSAREGGSGKTQYF. In DNA form, the CDR3 reads TGCAGTGCTAGAGAGGGGGGTAGTGGGAAGACCCAGTACTTC.

This clonotype was recorded many times. This chain uses TRBV6-1 with TRBJ2-1; 11 bases are shared with TRBD2. The CDR3 is 16 residues long. The trim removed 0 bases at V and 8 bases at J, leaving 6 bases unmatched. In germline, CDR1 is MNHNS, CDR2 SASEGT. Here the CDR3 DNA reads TGTGCCAGCAGTGAAGCGGCACTAGCGGGAGTCTATGAGCAGTTCTTC. It translates to CASSEAALAGVYEQFF.

Only a few counts were recorded for this clonotype. The chain joins TRBV5-1 to TRBJ2-7, with D uncertain. The germline gives CDR1 SGHRS, CDR2 YFSETQ. V dropped 0 bases and J dropped 0 bases, with 13 bases sitting between them. This CDR3 comprises 16 residues. In DNA form, the CDR3 reads TGCGCCAGCAGCTTGGGGGATCAGCTGGGCTCCTACGAGCAGTACTTC. Its translation: CASSLGDQLGSYEQYF.

The sample holds a few counts of this clonotype. The J gene is TRBJ1-4, the V gene TRBV9; 7 bases fit TRBD1. The junction had 6 bases not matched to a gene; V was cut back by 4 bases and J by 6 bases. The CDR3 totals 14 residues. Germline lookup yields CDR1 SGDLS and CDR2 YYNGEE. This CDR3 is CASSQTGRDEKLFF. In DNA form, the CDR3 reads TGTGCCAGCAGCCAGACAGGGCGCGATGAAAAACTGTTTTTT.

This clonotype turned up a few times. This chain joins TRBV29-1 and TRBJ2-3; D perhaps matches TRBD1 (6 bases). CDR3 size: 15 residues. V was trimmed by 3 bases and J by 2 bases, leaving 15 bases between them. CDR1 and CDR2 from the germline V gene are SQVTM and ANQGSEA. In nucleotides, the CDR3 is TGCAGCGTTGACCCGGACAGAGCCTTCACAGATACGCAGTATTTT. It codes for CSVDPDRAFTDTQYF.

This clonotype occurred many times. This chain joins TRBV29-1 and TRBJ2-5, with 8 bases matching TRBD2. Germline lookup yields CDR1 SQVTM and CDR2 ANQGSEA. The J segment lost 2 bases and the V segment lost 5 bases, leaving 4 bases of the junction unmatched. The CDR3 is 13 amino acids. The DNA for the CDR3 is TGCAGCGTTCCCACTAGCGGACAAGAGACCCAGTACTTC. Encoded protein: CSVPTSGQETQYF.

This clonotype has a handful of counts. The CDR3, as DNA: TGCGCCAGCAGCGAAAGTAGTAGGGGCCCCTACAATGAGCAGTTCTTC. This sequence encodes CASSESSRGPYNEQFF. The rearrangement joins TRBV10-1 to TRBJ2-1; D might be TRBD1 (5 bases). This CDR3 has 16 amino acids. Germline CDR1 and CDR2: WNHNN and SYGVQD (reference sequence). The V end was cut by 6 bases, the J end by 2 bases, with 17 bases between.

This clonotype has at least ten counts. The chain links TRBV24-1 to TRBJ2-1; 8 bases fit TRBD1. The CDR3 length is 13 residues. The ends lost 4 bases at V and 8 bases at J; junction bases unmatched: 3. Per germline, CDR1 KGHDR and CDR2 SFDVKD. CDR3 amino acids: CATSDPGQDEQFF. Written as DNA, the CDR3 is TGTGCCACCAGTGACCCGGGACAGGATGAGCAGTTCTTC.

This clonotype was seen at least ten times. The chain is built from TRBV4-2 and TRBJ2-1, with 7 bases fitting TRBD2. Trimming cost V 0 bases and J 5 bases; bases outside gene matches: 4. Germline V CDR1 and CDR2: LGHNA, YNFKEQ. This CDR3 comprises 15 residues. The CDR3 bases are TGTGCCAGCAGCCAAGATCCCCTAGCGGACAATGAGCAGTTCTTC. Translating it yields CASSQDPLADNEQFF.

This clonotype was detected a few times. The J gene is TRBJ1-2, the V gene TRBV2; D is undetermined. Trimming removed 1 base at V and 0 bases at J, with 9 bases between. Germline CDR1 and CDR2: SNHLY and FYNNEI. The CDR3 sequence is 15 residues long. CDR3: CASSEGSRPNYGYTF. The CDR3 region has the DNA TGTGCCAGCAGTGAAGGAAGCAGGCCTAACTATGGCTACACCTTC.

The V gene is TRBV28, the J gene TRBJ1-2, with D possibly matching TRBD1 (6 bases). The CDR3 has 17 residues. CDR1 is MDHEN and CDR2 is SYDVKM in the germline V gene. Trimming removed 4 bases at V and 1 base at J, with 19 bases between. CDR3 DNA sequence: TGTGCCAGCAGTTCCCAATCAACAGGGTACATTAACTATGGCTACACCTTC. Its translation is CASSSQSTGYINYGYTF.

The chain recombines TRBV7-9 with TRBJ2-1, with a possible D match to TRBD2 (5 bases). The CDR3 covers 12 residues. Germline-derived CDR1 and CDR2 are SEHNR and FQNEAQ (reference sequence). V shed 7 bases and J shed 5 bases, with 9 bases lying between them. The CDR3: CASIDYNNEQFF. In nucleotides, the CDR3 is TGTGCCAGCATCGACTACAACAATGAGCAGTTCTTC.

In this sample, this clonotype turned up a few times. V is TRBV18 and J is TRBJ1-2; 7 nucleotides line up with TRBD1. CDR1 and CDR2 from the germline V gene are KGHSH and LQKENI. This CDR3 has 15 amino acids. V trimming: 5 bases; J trimming: 4 bases; junction bases outside the gene matches: 10. The CDR3: CASSGERGPVYGYTF. The CDR3 DNA reads TGTGCCAGCTCAGGAGAGAGGGGGCCTGTCTATGGCTACACCTTC.

The chain couples TRBV5-1 to TRBJ1-6; D uncertain. Trimming left V 0 bases short and J 5 bases short, with 9 bases between. Germline CDR1 and CDR2: SGHRS and YFSETQ. The CDR3 length is 15 residues. CDR3: CASSLDVPNNSPLHF. The CDR3 DNA reads TGCGCCAGCAGCTTGGATGTGCCTAATAATTCACCCCTCCACTTT.

This clonotype appeared a few times. The chain couples TRBV5-1 to TRBJ2-3; the D gene is possibly TRBD2 (5 bases). The CDR3 consists of 14 residues. Trimming removed 1 base at V and 1 base at J, with 7 bases between. CDR1 is SGHRS, CDR2 YFSETQ, per germline. This chain's CDR3 is CASSLFSGTDTQYF. CDR3 nucleotides: TGCGCCAGCAGCTTGTTTAGCGGCACAGATACGCAGTATTTT.

The V and J genes are TRBV4-1 and TRBJ2-2; TRBD1 matches 9 bases. Germline loops: CDR1 MGHRA, CDR2 YSYEKL. The CDR3 runs to 17 residues. V dropped 4 bases and J dropped 6; count of bases not matched to a gene: 12. CDR3 nucleotides: TGCGCCAGCAGCCGAGAACCGGGACAGGGCGGGGCCGGGGAGCTGTTTTTT. Residues: CASSREPGQGGAGELFF.

The rearrangement uses TRBV28 and TRBJ1-2; D call uncertain. Germline CDR1 and CDR2: MDHEN and SYDVKM. The CDR3 spans 13 residues. V gave up 2 bases and J gave up 2 bases, with 6 bases separating them. For the CDR3, the DNA is TGTGCCAGCAGTTTAATTCAGAACTATGGCTACACCTTC. Protein sequence: CASSLIQNYGYTF.

This chain links TRBV28 with TRBJ2-5; D not resolved. The germline V and J ends were trimmed by 1 base and 5 bases, with 8 bases remaining between them. The CDR3 is 13 amino acids. Germline V lookup: CDR1 MDHEN, CDR2 SYDVKM. CDR3 coding DNA: TGTGCCAGCAGTTTATCTTTCGGGGAGACCCAGTACTTC. Its protein is CASSLSFGETQYF.

This chain links TRBV20-1 with TRBJ2-1; 9 bases line up with TRBD2. Germline V lookup: CDR1 DFQATT, CDR2 SNEGSKA (reference sequence). V trimming: 3 bases; J trimming: 5 bases; junction bases outside the gene matches: 11. The CDR3 sequence is 16 residues long. DNA for the CDR3: TGCAGTGCTAGTGTGGCGGGAGGGCCTATAGACAATGAGCAGTTCTTC. It translates to CSASVAGGPIDNEQFF.

A few counts support this clonotype. The rearrangement uses TRBV6-5 and TRBJ2-7, with a possible D match to TRBD1 (5 bases). The germline CDR1 and CDR2 sequences are MNHEY and SVGAGI. V dropped 5 bases and J dropped 4 bases, with 15 bases sitting between them. The CDR3 covers 14 residues. CDR3 sequence (DNA): TGTGCCAGCAGTGCTGAATGGGGCTCTTACGAGCAGTACTTC. Protein: CASSAEWGSYEQYF.

The CDR3 spells CASSKDRGSGELFF. The CDR3 DNA is TGCGCCAGCAGCAAGGACAGGGGTTCCGGGGAGCTGTTTTTT. The V gene is TRBV5-1, the J gene TRBJ2-2, with 9 bases that match TRBD1. With 4 bases clipped from V and 6 bases from J, the junction kept 4 bases outside the gene matches. CDR3 size: 14 residues. The germline V gene encodes CDR1 SGHRS and CDR2 YFSETQ.

This clonotype came up a few times. This sequence joins TRBV5-1 and TRBJ2-2; TRBD2 matches at 12 bases. V dropped 3 bases and J dropped 6; count of bases not matched to a gene: 3. Germline CDR1 reads SGHRS; CDR2 reads YFSETQ. The CDR3 contains 15 residues. The CDR3 region has the DNA TGCGCCAGCAGCTCGACTAGCGGGAGCCCCGGGGAGCTGTTTTTT. It translates to CASSSTSGSPGELFF.

This chain joins TRBV20-1 and TRBJ2-1, with D unclear. The germline V gene encodes CDR1 DFQATT and CDR2 SNEGSKA (reference sequence). The CDR3 length is 15 residues. Trimming pared 3 bases from V and 0 bases from J, leaving 12 bases between. The CDR3 protein is CSASNRVSSYNEQFF. Written as DNA, the CDR3 is TGCAGTGCTAGTAACCGGGTGAGCTCCTACAATGAGCAGTTCTTC.

Only a few counts were recorded for this clonotype. Since a much larger clone is just one base distant, this may be a read error. The chain is built from TRBV7-9 and TRBJ2-5; D gene uncertain. This CDR3 region has 12 residues. Per germline, CDR1 SEHNR and CDR2 FQNEAQ (reference sequence). V lost 2 bases and J 2 bases, leaving 3 bases between the germline ends. CDR3 in amino acids: CASSLWQETQYF. The DNA for the CDR3 is TGTGCCAGCAGCTTATGGCAAGAGACCCAGTACTTC. The variable domain in full, with the rest retrieved from reference TRBV7-9 and TRBJ2-5, is DTGVSQNPRHKITKRGQNVTFRCDPISEHNRLYWYRQTLGQGPEFLTYFQNEAQLEKSRLLSDRFSAERPKGSFSTLEIQRTEQGDSAMYLCASSLWQETQYFGPGTRLLVL.

This clonotype was counted a few times. This rearrangement joins TRBV5-1 to TRBJ2-7, with 11 bases lining up with TRBD1. Trimming at V came to 3 bases and at J to 2 bases, leaving 4 bases not matched to a gene. CDR1 and CDR2 (germline): SGHRS, YFSETQ. The CDR3 has 15 residues. DNA for the CDR3: TGCGCCAGCAGCTCGGGACAGGGGGATGCCTACGAGCAGTACTTC. Its protein product is CASSSGQGDAYEQYF.

The gene calls are TRBV7-9 and TRBJ1-5; D is possibly TRBD1 (5 bases). This CDR3 has 15 amino acids. From germline, CDR1 is SEHNR and CDR2 FQNEAQ (reference sequence). Between the trimmed V and J ends, which lost 4 bases and 0 bases, there was a span of 10 bases. The CDR3 region has the DNA TGTGCCAGCAGCTCCGACAGCCATAGCAATCAGCCCCAGCATTTT. Translated: CASSSDSHSNQPQHF.

This clonotype was observed a single time. This chain connects TRBV7-8 to TRBJ2-1, with a possible D match to TRBD1 (6 bases). Germline V gene sequence: CDR1 SGHVS, CDR2 FQNEAQ. V was trimmed by 3 bases and J by 6 bases, leaving 18 bases between them. CDR3 length equals 16 residues. CDR3 DNA sequence: TGTGCCAGCAGCTTCCCCTTTGGGGGCAGTAGCAATGAGCAGTTCTTC. This codes for CASSFPFGGSSNEQFF.

At least ten counts were recorded for this clonotype. The chain has TRBV29-1 and TRBJ2-5; 8 bases are a match to TRBD1. The germline V gene has CDR1 SQVTM and CDR2 ANQGSEA. CDR3 length: 14 residues. Trimming at V came to 4 bases and at J to 2 bases, leaving 6 bases not matched to a gene. This CDR3 reads CSVAGGAGQETQYF. The DNA for the CDR3 is TGCAGCGTTGCAGGGGGCGCAGGACAAGAGACCCAGTACTTC.

This chain links TRBV28 with TRBJ1-1, with TRBD1 matching over 10 bases. CDR1 is MDHEN and CDR2 is SYDVKM in the germline V gene. The CDR3 covers 17 residues. The junction had 10 bases not matched to a gene; V was cut back by 4 bases and J by 2 bases. The CDR3 spells CASSWSGGDRGNTEAFF. The CDR3, as DNA: TGTGCCAGCAGTTGGTCGGGGGGGGACAGGGGTAACACTGAAGCTTTCTTT.

A remark on this clonotype: A clone one base away is much larger, so this may be a read error. The J gene is TRBJ2-4, the V gene TRBV21-1; the D call TRBD1 from the table was never checked on the DNA. TRBV21-1 is annotated as a pseudogene. CDR3 length: 15 amino acids. The CDR3 loop is CASSKARGVKDIQYF. The CDR3, as DNA: TGTGCCAGCAGCAAAGCACGGGGGGTCAAAGACATTCAGTACTTC.

The chain is built from TRBV28 and TRBJ2-5; D gene unclear. V shed 8 bases and J shed 5 bases, with 12 bases lying between them. From germline, CDR1 is MDHEN and CDR2 SYDVKM. This CDR3 comprises 12 residues. CDR3 residues: CASGLPGETQYF. For the CDR3, the DNA is TGTGCCAGCGGGTTACCCGGTGAGACCCAGTACTTC.